This T cell receptor beta chain originates from a study of human T cells and chemical hapten exposure. Study-wide context: The sensitizing agent was 2% DPC, placed on roughly 2 cm by roughly 2 cm of upper inner arm skin. Study outcomes and limitations: There was no change with DPC sensitization in TCRs above 1 in 1000 frequency.

The time point: patch test 1, 2 weeks after DPC sensitization. Noted treatment: therapeutic diphenylcyclopropenone sensitization with weekly scalp DPC. Each CDR3 protein gets one entry after TCRdb re-called the RACE reads with MiXCR. Among roughly 200,000 distinct CDR3 sequences listed, about a fifth were seen once. This clonotype was seen at least ten times. Its target is not known. This clonotype was obtained from a woman aged 45-59 years with alopecia areata. Some clones in this sample may be carry-over from other donors' samples. The specimen was whole blood, collected in connection with sensitization to the hapten diphenylcyclopropenone (DPC).

In DNA form, the CDR3 reads TGCAGTGCTAGTAGGGGTGGGGGCACTGAAGCTTTCTTT. This translates into CSASRGGGTEAFF. The chain is built from TRBV20-1 and TRBJ1-1; D possibly corresponds to TRBD1 (5 bases). The ends were cut back, 3 bases at V and 4 bases at J, with 12 bases in the middle. The CDR3 covers 13 residues. Germline assignment: CDR1 DFQATT and CDR2 SNEGSKA (reference sequence).